Below are 31 T cell receptor beta chains sequenced from a single sample in a study of T cell responses to AZD1222 COVID-19 vaccine. The data were produced by immunoSEQ multiplex PCR, yet TCRdb's version contains in-frame clones alone and is incomplete. This table has roughly 190,000 clones, roughly 90% appearing once. The sequencing here drew on peripheral blood, taken 28 days after the second AZD1222 dose. The receptors here all came from an adult who received the AZD1222 COVID-19 vaccine.

This clone came up once. The chain employs TRBV5-5 and TRBJ2-5; TRBD2 agrees at 9 bases. The germline CDR1 and CDR2 sequences are SGHKS and YYEKEE (reference sequence). The ends lost 1 base at V and 4 bases at J; junction bases unmatched: 2. The CDR3 is made up of 14 amino acids. CDR3 in DNA: TGTGCCAGCAGCTTGCGACTAGCGGCAGAGACCCAGTACTTC. Translating it yields CASSLRLAAETQYF. Together with reference TRBV5-5 and TRBJ2-5, the CDR3 gives the full variable domain: DAGVTQSPTHLIKTRGQQVTLRCSPISGHKSVSWYQQVLGQGPQFIFQYYEKEERGRGNFPDRFSARQFPNYSSELNVNALLLGDSALYLCASSLRLAAETQYFGPGTRLLVL.

This chain connects TRBV5-6 to TRBJ1-1, with TRBD1 matching 7 bases. The CDR3 is 18 amino acids. With V trimmed by 0 bases and J by 0 bases, 11 bases remained unmatched. In germline, CDR1 is SGHDT, CDR2 YYEEEE. CDR3 sequence: CASSLARGQRVLNTEAFF. CDR3 DNA: TGTGCCAGCAGCTTGGCCCGGGGACAGAGGGTACTGAACACTGAAGCTTTCTTT.

Written as DNA, the CDR3 is TGCGCCAGCAGCTCGCCGACCCGAGGAGAGACCCAGTACTTC. Translating it yields CASSSPTRGETQYF. The chain recombines TRBV5-1 with TRBJ2-5; D gene unclear. Between the trimmed V and J ends, which lost 3 bases and 4 bases, there was a span of 13 bases. The length of the CDR3 is 14 residues. The germline V gene has CDR1 SGHRS and CDR2 YFSETQ.

As DNA, the CDR3 is TGTGCCAGCAGTGAACCTAACAGGGGGACTGAAGCTTTCTTT. This sequence encodes CASSEPNRGTEAFF. V is TRBV6-1 and J is TRBJ1-1, with 8 bases identical to TRBD1. V dropped 2 bases and J dropped 5; count of bases not matched to a gene: 4. Germline assignment: CDR1 MNHNS and CDR2 SASEGT. CDR3 length equals 14 residues.

CDR3 loop: CASSNPRELSTEAFF. CDR3 DNA sequence: TGTGCCAGTAGTAATCCCAGGGAATTAAGCACTGAAGCTTTCTTT. The chain employs TRBV19 and TRBJ1-1, with TRBD1 as a possible D gene (5 bases). The CDR3 runs to 15 residues. V lost 4 bases and J lost 4, with 16 bases in between. Germline V gene data show CDR1 as LNHDA and CDR2 as SQIVND (reference sequence).

The chain couples TRBV4-1 to TRBJ1-3; D is perhaps TRBD1 (6 bases). Germline lookup yields CDR1 MGHRA and CDR2 YSYEKL. With 4 bases removed from V and 6 bases from J, the gap between germline ends came to 19 bases. This CDR3 is built from 16 residues. The CDR3 is CASSLTQGSLENTIYF. DNA for the CDR3: TGCGCCAGCAGCCTCACCCAGGGGAGTTTGGAAAACACCATATATTTT.

The chain is built from TRBV10-2 and TRBJ2-7; TRBD1 matches 7 bases. The CDR3 runs 13 residues. Germline values: CDR1 WSHSY, CDR2 SAAADI. V shed 5 bases and J 1 base; nucleotides not matched to a gene: 2. The CDR3 spells CASSWDSSYEQYF. The CDR3 DNA follows: TGCGCCAGCAGTTGGGACAGTTCCTACGAGCAGTACTTC.

This sequence joins TRBV5-1 and TRBJ2-3; TRBD2 aligns across 10 bases. Germline-derived CDR1 and CDR2 are SGHRS and YFSETQ. The CDR3 covers 14 residues. V shed 0 bases and J 10 bases; nucleotides not matched to a gene: 5. The CDR3 DNA follows: TGCGCCAGCAGCTTGGTTGCTAGCGGGAGTCCGCAGTATTTT. It yields the protein CASSLVASGSPQYF.

This clone was picked up one time. Other DNA sequences of this sample code for an identical CDR3. The CDR3 sequence is CAWSRQGAGYGYTF. The CDR3 DNA is TGTGCCTGGAGTAGGCAGGGGGCGGGTTATGGCTACACCTTC. The rearrangement joins TRBV30 to TRBJ1-2, with 8 bases that match TRBD1. This CDR3 is built from 14 residues. The germline CDR1 and CDR2 sequences are GTSNPN and SVGIG (reference sequence). Trimming removed 2 bases from V and 5 bases from J; junction bases left unmatched: 7.

The sample holds one count of this clone. V gene TRBV13 combines with J gene TRBJ2-7; unclear D gene. This CDR3 comprises 13 residues. The germline gives CDR1 PRHDT, CDR2 FYEKMQ (reference sequence). The V end was cut by 5 bases, the J end by 0 bases, with 8 bases between. The CDR3 sequence: CASSPRPSYEQYF. CDR3 DNA: TGTGCCAGCAGCCCCAGACCCTCCTACGAGCAGTACTTC.

This clone was found a few times. The DNA for the CDR3 is TGTGCTAGTGGTCCCCGGCCGACAGGGAAGAGCACAGATACGCAGTATTTT. Translation: CASGPRPTGKSTDTQYF. The chain carries TRBV12-5 and TRBJ2-3; the match to TRBD1 covers 7 bases. Germline CDR1 reads LGHNT; CDR2 reads FRNRAP. CDR3 size: 17 residues. Trimming took 5 bases from V and 0 from J; bases not matched to a gene: 11.

The chain couples TRBV19 to TRBJ2-7, with TRBD1 matching over 9 bases. This CDR3 has 12 amino acids. Trimming removed 9 bases from V and 5 bases from J; junction bases left unmatched: 5. CDR1 LNHDA and CDR2 SQIVND come from the germline V gene (reference sequence). The CDR3 region is CASGGQGHEQYF. In DNA form, the CDR3 reads TGTGCCAGCGGGGGACAGGGACACGAGCAGTACTTC.

This clone was observed at least ten times. The V call is TRBV7-9, the J call TRBJ2-2; TRBD1 is a possible D gene (7 bases). The V gene's germline CDR1 is SEHNR and CDR2 FQNEAQ (reference sequence). This CDR3 is built from 13 residues. CDR3 bases: TGTGGATGTGACAGGGACTTCATGGGGGAGCTGTTTTTT. This codes for CGCDRDFMGELFF.

The rearrangement joins TRBV9 to TRBJ1-2, with 8 bases fitting TRBD1. Trimming removed 4 bases from V and 7 bases from J; junction bases left unmatched: 9. Germline assignment: CDR1 SGDLS and CDR2 YYNGEE. CDR3 length: 14 amino acids. The CDR3 DNA is TGTGCCAGCAGCCCCGACAGGGGCCGGGTTGGCTACACCTTC. It encodes CASSPDRGRVGYTF.

This sequence joins TRBV19 and TRBJ2-6, with TRBD2 as a possible D gene (5 bases). Trimming removed 5 bases from V and 1 base from J, with 12 bases in between. The CDR3 covers 16 residues. Germline CDR1 is LNHDA and CDR2 is SQIVND (reference sequence). The CDR3 reads CASSADGNSGANVLTF. In DNA, the CDR3 is TGTGCCAGTAGTGCGGACGGGAATTCTGGGGCCAACGTCCTGACTTTC.

The chain recombines TRBV30 with TRBJ1-1; D perhaps matches TRBD1 (5 bases). The length of the CDR3 is 15 residues. CDR1 is GTSNPN, CDR2 SVGIG, per germline (reference sequence). The germline V and J ends were trimmed by 1 base and 2 bases, with 14 bases remaining between them. The CDR3 DNA reads as TGTGCCTGGAGTGCAGGGTTGAACCGTAACACTGAAGCTTTCTTT. Protein sequence: CAWSAGLNRNTEAFF.

The V and J genes are TRBV3-1 (or the pseudogene TRBV3-2) and TRBJ1-2, with a weak D call TRBD1 (5 bases). Germline V gene data show CDR1 as LGHDT and CDR2 as YNNKEL (reference sequence). The CDR3 sequence is 15 residues long. Trimming left V 4 bases short and J 4 bases short, with 16 bases between. The CDR3 sequence is CASSRTTVSSYGYTF. The CDR3 bases are TGTGCCAGCAGCCGGACGACAGTCTCCTCCTATGGCTACACCTTC.

V gene TRBV7-3 combines with J gene TRBJ1-1, with D possibly matching TRBD1 (5 bases). The CDR3 runs 14 residues. Germline assignment: CDR1 SGHTA and CDR2 FQGTGA. V gave up 1 base and J gave up 7 bases, with 13 bases separating them. Written as DNA, the CDR3 is TGTGCCAGCAGCTTAAGCCCCGGGACGAATGAAGCTTTCTTT. This gives the protein CASSLSPGTNEAFF.

This clone was found a few times. This chain uses TRBV29-1 with TRBJ2-3; 9 bases line up with TRBD2. V gave up 7 bases and J gave up 2 bases; unmatched junction bases: 4. The CDR3 loop spans 13 amino acids. CDR1 and CDR2 (germline): SQVTM, ANQGSEA. CDR3 nucleotides: TGCAGCGGGCGGGGGGGAATCACAGATACGCAGTATTTT. Its translation: CSGRGGITDTQYF.

This rearrangement joins TRBV2 to TRBJ1-2; perhaps TRBD1 as D (5 bases). V was cut by 0 bases and J by 4 bases, with 15 bases left in between. From germline, CDR1 is SNHLY and CDR2 FYNNEI. There are 16 residues in the CDR3. The CDR3 coding sequence is TGTGCCAGCAGTGAAGCCCATACCTCAGGGAGCTATGGCTACACCTTC. Residues: CASSEAHTSGSYGYTF.

Written as DNA, the CDR3 is TGTGCCAGCAGTCGTGGACAGGGAGGTAATTCACCCCTCCACTTT. It translates to CASSRGQGGNSPLHF. The chain is built from TRBV27 and TRBJ1-6; 8 bases line up with TRBD1. The CDR3 totals 15 residues. J lost 6 bases, V lost 5 bases, and 6 bases had no gene match. Per the germline V gene, CDR1 is MNHEY and CDR2 is SMNVEV (reference sequence).

The chain employs TRBV19 and TRBJ2-2, with D perhaps TRBD2 (5 bases). The V end lost 4 bases, the J end lost 0 bases, and 15 bases lay between the germline ends. The V gene's germline CDR1 is LNHDA and CDR2 SQIVND (reference sequence). This CDR3 region has 17 residues. The CDR3 nucleotides are TGTGCCAGTAGTACCGCGATAGGACTCGCGAACACCGGGGAGCTGTTTTTT. It encodes CASSTAIGLANTGELFF.

V usage is TRBV21-1 and J usage is TRBJ1-2; no check of the table's D call, TRBD1, against the DNA was made. TRBV21-1 is flagged as a pseudogene. The CDR3 contains 15 residues. The CDR3 DNA reads TGTGCCAGCCCGAGGACAGAGATCAAATTCTATGGCTACACCTTC. Its translation: CASPRTEIKFYGYTF.

This clone was seen a handful of times. The CDR3 nucleotides read TGCGCCACCCGAACAGGGGGCTCCGGCGGGGAGCTGTTTTTT. This codes for CATRTGGSGGELFF. This chain links TRBV10-1 with TRBJ2-2, with 9 bases aligning to TRBD1. V shed 10 bases and J 7 bases; nucleotides not matched to a gene: 10. CDR1 is WNHNN, CDR2 SYGVQD, per germline (reference sequence). The CDR3 extends over 14 amino acids.

The chain joins TRBV19 to TRBJ1-1; D is unresolved. The germline gives CDR1 LNHDA, CDR2 SQIVND (reference sequence). The CDR3 is 13 amino acids. Between the trimmed V and J ends, which lost 7 bases and 0 bases, there was a span of 9 bases. The CDR3 spells CASKDILNTEAFF. The CDR3 DNA reads TGTGCCAGTAAAGACATCCTGAACACTGAAGCTTTCTTT.

The CDR3 bases are TGTGCCAGCAGCTCGGGGGACCATAATTCACCCCTCCACTTT. Translating gives CASSSGDHNSPLHF. The chain recombines TRBV13 with TRBJ1-6; tentative D call: TRBD1 (5 bases). The V gene's germline CDR1 is PRHDT and CDR2 FYEKMQ (reference sequence). V gave up 4 bases and J gave up 5 bases, with 9 bases separating them. This CDR3 region has 14 residues.

The rearrangement uses TRBV21-1 and TRBJ2-7; TRBD1 is taken as the D call from the table, unchecked against the DNA. TRBV21-1 has pseudogene status. The CDR3 length is 22 residues. This chain's CDR3 is CASSKLRDRGFVELIVFYEQYF. In DNA form, the CDR3 reads TGTGCCAGCAGCAAACTCCGGGACAGGGGTTTTGTCGAACTTATTGTCTTCTACGAGCAGTACTTC.

The chain recombines TRBV25-1 with TRBJ2-1, with D unclear. Per germline, CDR1 MGHDK and CDR2 SYGVNS. V shed 6 bases and J shed 1 base, with 4 bases lying between them. The CDR3 has 12 amino acids. For the CDR3, the DNA is TGTGCCAGCAGCAATTCCTACAATGAGCAGTTCTTC. Its translation: CASSNSYNEQFF. Full variable domain (rest looked up from reference TRBV25-1 and TRBJ2-1): EADIYQTPRYLVIGTGKKITLECSQTMGHDKMYWYQQDPGMELHLIHYSYGVNSTEKGDLSSESTVSRIRTEHFPLTLESARPSHTSQYLCASSNSYNEQFFGPGTRLTVL.

In DNA form, the CDR3 reads TGTGCCAGCAGCGCCGCCTTGATTGTGAGCAATCAGCCCCAGCATTTT. It is translated as CASSAALIVSNQPQHF. The chain links TRBV5-8 to TRBJ1-5, with D uncertain. The CDR3 length is 16 residues. Trimming stripped 4 bases from V and 1 base from J, with 15 bases between. The germline gives CDR1 SGHTS, CDR2 YDEGEE.

This chain uses TRBV11-2 with TRBJ2-5; D tentatively reads TRBD1 or TRBD2 (5 bases each). Germline-derived CDR1 and CDR2 are SGHAT and FQNNGV. CDR3 size: 15 residues. The germline V and J ends were trimmed by 5 bases and 5 bases, with 18 bases remaining between them. The CDR3 loop is CASSQMMRDAETQYF. In DNA form, the CDR3 reads TGTGCCAGCAGCCAAATGATGAGGGACGCGGAGACCCAGTACTTC.

The chain carries TRBV11-3 and TRBJ1-5, with unresolved D. The germline CDR1 and CDR2 sequences are SGHNT and YENEEA. Trimming pared 0 bases from V and 1 base from J, leaving 7 bases between. CDR3 length: 15 amino acids. The CDR3 coding sequence is TGTGCCAGCAGCTTAGATCCCCGAAGCAATCAGCCCCAGCATTTT. It yields the protein CASSLDPRSNQPQHF.